The present T cell receptor beta chain was sequenced within a study of T cells in Graves' hyperthyroidism and ophthalmopathy. As for the study in general: The initial diagnosis was the point when peripheral blood was collected, ahead of any treatment.

TCR beta CDR3 regions were amplified from RNA. RT-PCR in the first round (using the HTBI primer set) targeted the TCR CDR3. TCRdb processed the multiplex PCR reads anew with MiXCR; each CDR3 protein has one entry. The sample includes over 550,000 distinct CDR3 sequences, over 15% seen only once; the top ten take around 19%. V dropped 5 bases and J dropped 9; count of bases not matched to a gene: 10. Germline V gene sequence: CDR1 SNHLY, CDR2 FYNNEI. This CDR3 is built from 13 residues. Material: blood. The chain employs TRBV2 and TRBJ2-7, with 7 bases identical to TRBD2. The clonotype was recovered from a woman under 30 with Graves' hyperthyroidism. CDR3 residues: CASSFGPGGGQYF. In DNA form, the CDR3 reads TGTGCCAGCAGTTTTGGACCAGGCGGGGGGCAGTACTTC.